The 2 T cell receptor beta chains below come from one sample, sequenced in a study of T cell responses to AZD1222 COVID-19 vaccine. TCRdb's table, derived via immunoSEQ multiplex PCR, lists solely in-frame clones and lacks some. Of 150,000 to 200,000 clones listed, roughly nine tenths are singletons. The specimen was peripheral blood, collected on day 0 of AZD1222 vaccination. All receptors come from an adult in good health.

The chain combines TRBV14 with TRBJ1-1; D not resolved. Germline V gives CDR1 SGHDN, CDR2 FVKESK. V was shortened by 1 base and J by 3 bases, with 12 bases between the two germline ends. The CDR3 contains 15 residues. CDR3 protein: CASSQAGGRYTEAFF. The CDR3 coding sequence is TGTGCCAGCAGCCAAGCCGGAGGCAGATACACTGAAGCTTTCTTT.

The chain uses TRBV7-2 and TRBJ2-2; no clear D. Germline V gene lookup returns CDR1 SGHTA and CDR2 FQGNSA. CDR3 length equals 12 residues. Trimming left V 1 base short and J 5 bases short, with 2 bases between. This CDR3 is CASSLGTGELFF. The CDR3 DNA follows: TGTGCCAGCAGCTTAGGGACCGGGGAGCTGTTTTTT.